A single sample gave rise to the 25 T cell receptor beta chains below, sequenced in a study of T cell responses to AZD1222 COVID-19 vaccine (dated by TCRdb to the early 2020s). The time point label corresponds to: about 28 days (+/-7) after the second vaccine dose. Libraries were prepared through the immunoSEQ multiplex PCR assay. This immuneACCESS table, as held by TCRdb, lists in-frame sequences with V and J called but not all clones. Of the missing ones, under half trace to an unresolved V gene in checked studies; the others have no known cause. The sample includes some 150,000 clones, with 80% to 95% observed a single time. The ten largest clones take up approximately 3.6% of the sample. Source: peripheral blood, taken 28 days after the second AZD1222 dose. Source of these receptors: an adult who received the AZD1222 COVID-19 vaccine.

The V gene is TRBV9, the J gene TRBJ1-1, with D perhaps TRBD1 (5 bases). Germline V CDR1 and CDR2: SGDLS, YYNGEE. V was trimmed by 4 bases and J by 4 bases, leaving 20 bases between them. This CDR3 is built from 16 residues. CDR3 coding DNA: TGTGCCAGCAGCCCTATGCCCTTGGCAGGGCGCACTGAAGCTTTCTTT. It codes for CASSPMPLAGRTEAFF.

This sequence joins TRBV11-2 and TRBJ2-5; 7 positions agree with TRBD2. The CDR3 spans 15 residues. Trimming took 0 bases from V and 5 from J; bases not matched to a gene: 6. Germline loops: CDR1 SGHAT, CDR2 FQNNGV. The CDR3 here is CASSLDLGLPETQYF. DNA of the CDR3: TGTGCCAGCAGCTTAGATCTGGGACTACCGGAGACCCAGTACTTC.

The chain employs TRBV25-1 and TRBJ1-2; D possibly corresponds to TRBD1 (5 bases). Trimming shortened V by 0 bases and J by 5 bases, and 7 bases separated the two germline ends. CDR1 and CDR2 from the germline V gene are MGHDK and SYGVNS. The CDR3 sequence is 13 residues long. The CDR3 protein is CASSEYGAYGYTF. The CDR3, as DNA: TGTGCCAGCAGTGAATATGGGGCTTATGGCTACACCTTC.

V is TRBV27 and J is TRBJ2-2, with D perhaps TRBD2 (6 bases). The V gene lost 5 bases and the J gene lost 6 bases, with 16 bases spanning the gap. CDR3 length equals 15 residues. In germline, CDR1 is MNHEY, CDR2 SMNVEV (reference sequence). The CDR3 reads CASSTWGLHPGELFF. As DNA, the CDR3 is TGTGCCAGCAGTACCTGGGGACTTCACCCCGGGGAGCTGTTTTTT.

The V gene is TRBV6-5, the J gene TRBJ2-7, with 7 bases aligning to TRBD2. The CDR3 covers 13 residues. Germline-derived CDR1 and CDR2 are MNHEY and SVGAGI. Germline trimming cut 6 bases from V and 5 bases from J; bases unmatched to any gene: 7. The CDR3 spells CASSSGIGDEQYF. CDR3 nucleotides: TGTGCCAGCAGCAGCGGGATAGGAGACGAGCAGTACTTC.

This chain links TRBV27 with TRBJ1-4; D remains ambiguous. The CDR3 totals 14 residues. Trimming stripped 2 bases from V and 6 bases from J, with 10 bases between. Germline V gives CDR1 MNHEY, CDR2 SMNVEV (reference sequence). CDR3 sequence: CASSLGDLHEKLFF. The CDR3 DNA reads TGTGCCAGCAGTTTAGGGGATTTGCATGAAAAACTGTTTTTT. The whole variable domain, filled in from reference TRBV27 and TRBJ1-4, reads EAQVTQNPRYLITVTGKKLTVTCSQNMNHEYMSWYRQDPGLGLRQIYYSMNVEVTDKGDVPEGYKVSRKEKRNFPLILESPSPNQTSLYFCASSLGDLHEKLFFGSGTQLSVL.

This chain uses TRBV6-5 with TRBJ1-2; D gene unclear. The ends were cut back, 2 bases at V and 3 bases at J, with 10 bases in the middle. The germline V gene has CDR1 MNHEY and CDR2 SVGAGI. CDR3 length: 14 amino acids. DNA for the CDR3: TGTGCCAGCAGTTACATAAACTCCGACTATGGCTACACCTTC. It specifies CASSYINSDYGYTF.

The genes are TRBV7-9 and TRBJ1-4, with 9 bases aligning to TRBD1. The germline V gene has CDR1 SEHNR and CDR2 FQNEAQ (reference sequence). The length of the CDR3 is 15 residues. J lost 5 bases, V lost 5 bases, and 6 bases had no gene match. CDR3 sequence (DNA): TGTGCCAGCAGCCCGCCGGGACAGGGAAATGAAAAACTGTTTTTT. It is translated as CASSPPGQGNEKLFF.

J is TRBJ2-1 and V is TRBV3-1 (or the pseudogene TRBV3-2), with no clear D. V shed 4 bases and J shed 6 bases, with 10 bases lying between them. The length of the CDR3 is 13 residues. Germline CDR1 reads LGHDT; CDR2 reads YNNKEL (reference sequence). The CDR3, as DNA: TGTGCCAGCAGCCCTCGGTGGGTCAATGAGCAGTTCTTC. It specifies CASSPRWVNEQFF.

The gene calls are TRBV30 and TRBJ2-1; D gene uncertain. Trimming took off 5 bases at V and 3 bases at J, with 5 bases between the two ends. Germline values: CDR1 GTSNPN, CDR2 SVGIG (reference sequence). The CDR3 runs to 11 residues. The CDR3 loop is CAWADYNEQFF. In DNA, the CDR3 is TGTGCCTGGGCGGACTACAATGAGCAGTTCTTC.

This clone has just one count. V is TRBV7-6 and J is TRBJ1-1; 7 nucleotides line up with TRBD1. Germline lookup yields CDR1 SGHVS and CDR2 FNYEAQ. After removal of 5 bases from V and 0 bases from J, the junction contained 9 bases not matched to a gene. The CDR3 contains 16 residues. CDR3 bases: TGTGCCAGCAGCCCTTCTACCGGGACAGTGAACACTGAAGCTTTCTTT. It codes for CASSPSTGTVNTEAFF.

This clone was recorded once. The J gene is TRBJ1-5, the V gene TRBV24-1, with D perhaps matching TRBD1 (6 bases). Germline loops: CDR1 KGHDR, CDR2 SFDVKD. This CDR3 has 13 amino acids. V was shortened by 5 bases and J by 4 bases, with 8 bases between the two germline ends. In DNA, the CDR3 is TGTGCCACCAGTGCCCAGGGGAATCAGCCCCAGCATTTT. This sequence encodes CATSAQGNQPQHF.

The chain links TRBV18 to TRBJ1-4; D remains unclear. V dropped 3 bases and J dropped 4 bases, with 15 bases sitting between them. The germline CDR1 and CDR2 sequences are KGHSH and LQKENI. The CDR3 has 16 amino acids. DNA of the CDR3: TGTGCCAGCTCACCCGGCCCAGGAACTTTTAATGAAAAACTGTTTTTT. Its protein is CASSPGPGTFNEKLFF.

CDR3 sequence reads: CASSHGISYEQYF. CDR3 sequence (DNA): TGTGCCAGCAGCCACGGGATCTCCTACGAGCAGTACTTC. This rearrangement joins TRBV28 to TRBJ2-7; weak D call: TRBD2 (5 bases). This CDR3 has 13 residues. The ends were cut back, 6 bases at V and 0 bases at J, with 9 bases in the middle. CDR1 and CDR2 from the germline V gene are MDHEN and SYDVKM. The full variable domain, in which reference TRBV28 and TRBJ2-7 provide the parts outside the CDR3, is DVKVTQSSRYLVKRTGEKVFLECVQDMDHENMFWYRQDPGLGLRLIYFSYDVKMKEKGDIPEGYSVSREKKERFSLILESASTNQTSMYLCASSHGISYEQYFGPGTRLTVT.

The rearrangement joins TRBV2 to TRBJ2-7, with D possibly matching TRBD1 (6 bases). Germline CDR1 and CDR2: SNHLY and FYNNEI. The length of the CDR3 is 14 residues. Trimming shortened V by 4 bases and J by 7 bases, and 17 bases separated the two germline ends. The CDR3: CASSVLARGGEQYF. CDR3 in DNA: TGTGCCAGCAGTGTTTTAGCCAGGGGTGGGGAGCAGTACTTC.

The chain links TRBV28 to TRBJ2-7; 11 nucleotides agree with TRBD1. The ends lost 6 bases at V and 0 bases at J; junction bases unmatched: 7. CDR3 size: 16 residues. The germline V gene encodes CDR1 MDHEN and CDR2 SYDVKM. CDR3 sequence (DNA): TGTGCCAGCAGCTTGGCCGGGACAGGGGGCTCCTACGAGCAGTACTTC. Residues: CASSLAGTGGSYEQYF. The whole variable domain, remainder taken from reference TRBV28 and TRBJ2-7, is DVKVTQSSRYLVKRTGEKVFLECVQDMDHENMFWYRQDPGLGLRLIYFSYDVKMKEKGDIPEGYSVSREKKERFSLILESASTNQTSMYLCASSLAGTGGSYEQYFGPGTRLTVT.

CDR3 region: CASSLDRGDYEQYF. CDR3 DNA sequence: TGCGCCAGCAGCTTGGACAGGGGGGACTACGAGCAGTACTTC. V is TRBV5-1 and J is TRBJ2-7; 8 bases map to TRBD1. With 0 bases clipped from V and 3 bases from J, the junction kept 2 bases outside the gene matches. The CDR3 runs 14 residues. In germline, CDR1 is SGHRS, CDR2 YFSETQ.

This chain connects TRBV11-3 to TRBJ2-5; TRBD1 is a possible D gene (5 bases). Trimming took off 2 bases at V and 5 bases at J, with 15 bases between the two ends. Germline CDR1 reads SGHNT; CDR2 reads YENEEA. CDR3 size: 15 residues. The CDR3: CASSLSRAAKETQYF. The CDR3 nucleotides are TGTGCCAGCAGCTTAAGCAGGGCCGCAAAGGAGACCCAGTACTTC.

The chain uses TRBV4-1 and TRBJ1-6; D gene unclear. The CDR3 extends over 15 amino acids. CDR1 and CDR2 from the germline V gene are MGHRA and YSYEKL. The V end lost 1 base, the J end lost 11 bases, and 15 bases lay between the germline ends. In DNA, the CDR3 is TGCGCCAGCAGCCAAGTCCAAACTTCGCCGACACCCCTCCACTTT. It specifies CASSQVQTSPTPLHF.

For the CDR3, the DNA is TGTGCCAGCAGCTTAGATCAGGGCAGGGGAAACTCCTACGAGCAGTACTTC. It codes for CASSLDQGRGNSYEQYF. The V call is TRBV11-2, the J call TRBJ2-7; D is perhaps TRBD1 (6 bases). V lost 0 bases, J lost 0 bases, and 15 bases lay in between. The germline V gene has CDR1 SGHAT and CDR2 FQNNGV. This CDR3 is built from 17 residues.

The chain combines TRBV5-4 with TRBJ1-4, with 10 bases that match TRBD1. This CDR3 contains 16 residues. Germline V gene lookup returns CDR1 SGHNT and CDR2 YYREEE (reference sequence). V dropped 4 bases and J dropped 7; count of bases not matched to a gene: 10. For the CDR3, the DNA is TGTGCCAGCAGCACCACACGGGACAGGGGAATTGAAAAACTGTTTTTT. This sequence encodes CASSTTRDRGIEKLFF. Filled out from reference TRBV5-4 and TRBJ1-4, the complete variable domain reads ETGVTQSPTHLIKTRGQQVTLRCSSQSGHNTVSWYQQALGQGPQFIFQYYREEENGRGNFPPRFSGLQFPNYSSELNVNALELDDSALYLCASSTTRDRGIEKLFFGSGTQLSVL.

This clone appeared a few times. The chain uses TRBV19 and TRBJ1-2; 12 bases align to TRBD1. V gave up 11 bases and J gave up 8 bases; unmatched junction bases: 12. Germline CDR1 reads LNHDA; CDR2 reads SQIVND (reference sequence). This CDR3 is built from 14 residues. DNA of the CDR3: TGTGCCTCATCGCCGGGACAGGGGGCGAGGGGCTACACCTTC. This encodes CASSPGQGARGYTF.

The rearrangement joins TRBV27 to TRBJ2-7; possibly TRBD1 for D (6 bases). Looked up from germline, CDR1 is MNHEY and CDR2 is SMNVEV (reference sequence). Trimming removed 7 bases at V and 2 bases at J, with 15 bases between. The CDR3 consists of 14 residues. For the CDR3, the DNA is TGTGCCAGCACCAAACAACAGGGCCCCTACGAGCAGTACTTC. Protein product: CASTKQQGPYEQYF.

In DNA form, the CDR3 reads TGTGCCATCAGCAAGGGACAGGGGAATCAGCCCCAGCATTTT. Encoded protein: CAISKGQGNQPQHF. The rearrangement joins TRBV10-3 to TRBJ1-5, with TRBD1 identical over 10 bases. The CDR3 covers 14 residues. The junction had 3 bases not matched to a gene; V was cut back by 6 bases and J by 4 bases. From germline, CDR1 is ENHRY and CDR2 SYGVKD.

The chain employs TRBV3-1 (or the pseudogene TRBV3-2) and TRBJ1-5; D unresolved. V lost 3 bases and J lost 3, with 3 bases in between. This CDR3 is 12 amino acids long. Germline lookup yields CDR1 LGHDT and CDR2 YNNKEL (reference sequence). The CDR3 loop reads CASSQDNQPQHF. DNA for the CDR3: TGTGCCAGCAGCCAGGACAATCAGCCCCAGCATTTT.